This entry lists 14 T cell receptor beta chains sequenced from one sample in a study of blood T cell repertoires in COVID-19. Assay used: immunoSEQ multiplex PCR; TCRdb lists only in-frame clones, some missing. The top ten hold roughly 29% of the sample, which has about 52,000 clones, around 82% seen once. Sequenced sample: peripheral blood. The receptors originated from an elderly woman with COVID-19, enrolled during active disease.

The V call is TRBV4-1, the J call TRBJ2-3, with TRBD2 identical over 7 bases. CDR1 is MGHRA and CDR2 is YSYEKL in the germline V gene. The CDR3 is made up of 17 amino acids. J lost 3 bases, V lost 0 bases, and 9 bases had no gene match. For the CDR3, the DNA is TGCGCCAGCAGCCAAGATCGCTCGGGAGGAAGGACAGATACGCAGTATTTT. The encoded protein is CASSQDRSGGRTDTQYF.

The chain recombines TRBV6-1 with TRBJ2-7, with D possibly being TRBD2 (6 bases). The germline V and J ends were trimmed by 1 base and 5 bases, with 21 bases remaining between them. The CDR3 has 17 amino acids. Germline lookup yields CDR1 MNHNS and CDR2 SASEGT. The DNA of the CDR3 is TGTGCCAGCAGTGAAGGGCCCGTGGCAGGGAGGCTGGACGAGCAGTACTTC. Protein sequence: CASSEGPVAGRLDEQYF.

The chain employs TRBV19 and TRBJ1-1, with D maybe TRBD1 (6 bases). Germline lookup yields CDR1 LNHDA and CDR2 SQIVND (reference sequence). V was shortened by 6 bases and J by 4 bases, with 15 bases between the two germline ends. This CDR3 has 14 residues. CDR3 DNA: TGTGCCAGTAGAGACAGCCCAGGGGCCACTGAAGCTTTCTTT. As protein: CASRDSPGATEAFF.

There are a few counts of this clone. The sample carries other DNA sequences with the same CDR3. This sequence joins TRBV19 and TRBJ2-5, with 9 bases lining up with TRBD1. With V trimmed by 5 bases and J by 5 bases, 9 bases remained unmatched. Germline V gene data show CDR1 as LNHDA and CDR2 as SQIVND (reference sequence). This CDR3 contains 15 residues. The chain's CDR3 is CASSPRTGVGETQYF. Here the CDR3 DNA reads TGTGCCAGTAGTCCAAGGACAGGGGTGGGGGAGACCCAGTACTTC.

In DNA form, the CDR3 reads TGTGCCAGCAGCGTAGCCCAGGGTTCGGCGAACACTGAAGCTTTCTTT. It yields the protein CASSVAQGSANTEAFF. The V gene is TRBV9, the J gene TRBJ1-1; a possible D gene is TRBD1 (5 bases). Germline lookup yields CDR1 SGDLS and CDR2 YYNGEE. V was shortened by 0 bases and J by 1 base, with 13 bases between the two germline ends. The CDR3 consists of 16 residues.

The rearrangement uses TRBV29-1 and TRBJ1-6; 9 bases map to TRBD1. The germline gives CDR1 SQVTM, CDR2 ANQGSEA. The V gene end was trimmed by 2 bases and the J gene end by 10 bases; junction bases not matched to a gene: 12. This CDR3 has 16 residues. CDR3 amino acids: CSVETRTGEVRSPLHF. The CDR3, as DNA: TGCAGCGTTGAAACACGGACAGGGGAGGTTCGGTCACCCCTCCACTTT. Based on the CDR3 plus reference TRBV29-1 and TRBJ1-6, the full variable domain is SAVISQKPSRDICQRGTSLTIQCQVDSQVTMMFWYRQQPGQSLTLIATANQGSEATYESGFVIDKFPISRPNLTFSTLTVSNMSPEDSSIYLCSVETRTGEVRSPLHFGNGTRLTVT.

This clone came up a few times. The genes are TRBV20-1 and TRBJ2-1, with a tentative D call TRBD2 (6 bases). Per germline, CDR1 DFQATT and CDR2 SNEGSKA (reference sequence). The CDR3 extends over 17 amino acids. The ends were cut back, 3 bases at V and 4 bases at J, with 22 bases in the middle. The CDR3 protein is CSASGLVGGVLYNEQFF. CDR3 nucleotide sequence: TGCAGTGCTAGTGGTCTCGTGGGAGGCGTCCTATACAATGAGCAGTTCTTC.

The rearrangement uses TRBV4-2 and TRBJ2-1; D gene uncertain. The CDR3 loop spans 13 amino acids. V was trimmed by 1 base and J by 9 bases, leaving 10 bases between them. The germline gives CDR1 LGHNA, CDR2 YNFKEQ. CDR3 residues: CASSQVAGSEQFF. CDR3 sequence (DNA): TGTGCCAGCAGCCAAGTTGCCGGGTCTGAGCAGTTCTTC.

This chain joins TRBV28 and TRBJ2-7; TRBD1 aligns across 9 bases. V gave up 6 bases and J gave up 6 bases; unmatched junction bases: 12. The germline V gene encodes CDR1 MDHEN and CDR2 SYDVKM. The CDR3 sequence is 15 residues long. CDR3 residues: CASSLIGTGKGEQYF. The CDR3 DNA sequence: TGTGCCAGCAGCCTAATCGGGACAGGGAAGGGCGAGCAGTACTTC.

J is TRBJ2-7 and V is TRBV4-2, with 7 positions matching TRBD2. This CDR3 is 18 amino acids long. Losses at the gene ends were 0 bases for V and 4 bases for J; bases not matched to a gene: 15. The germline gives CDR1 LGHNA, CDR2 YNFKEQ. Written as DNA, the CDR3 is TGTGCCAGCAGCCAAGAGACCGCGCTATACGGGAGGCTATACGAGCAGTACTTC. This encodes CASSQETALYGRLYEQYF.

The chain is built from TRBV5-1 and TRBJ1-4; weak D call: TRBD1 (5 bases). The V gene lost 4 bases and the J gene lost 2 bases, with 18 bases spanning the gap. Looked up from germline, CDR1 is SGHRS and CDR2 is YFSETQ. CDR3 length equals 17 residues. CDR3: CASSTTGTGVTNEKLFF. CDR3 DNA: TGCGCCAGCAGCACCACCGGGACGGGGGTCACTAATGAAAAACTGTTTTTT.

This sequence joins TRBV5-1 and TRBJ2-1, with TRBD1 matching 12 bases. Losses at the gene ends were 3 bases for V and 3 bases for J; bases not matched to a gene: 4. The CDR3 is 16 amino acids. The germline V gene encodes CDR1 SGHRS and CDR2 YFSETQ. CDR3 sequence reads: CASSSGTGGFYNEQFF. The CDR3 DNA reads TGCGCCAGCAGCTCCGGGACAGGGGGCTTCTACAATGAGCAGTTCTTC. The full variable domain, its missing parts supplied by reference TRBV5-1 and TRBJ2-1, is KAGVTQTPRYLIKTRGQQVTLSCSPISGHRSVSWYQQTPGQGLQFLFEYFSETQRNKGNFPGRFSGRQFSNSRSEMNVSTLELGDSALYLCASSSGTGGFYNEQFFGPGTRLTVL.

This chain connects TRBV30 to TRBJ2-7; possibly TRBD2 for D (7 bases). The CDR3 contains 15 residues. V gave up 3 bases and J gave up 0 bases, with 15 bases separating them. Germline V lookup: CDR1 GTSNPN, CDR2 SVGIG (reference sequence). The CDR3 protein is CAWRSAGAGSYEQYF. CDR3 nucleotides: TGTGCCTGGAGATCTGCGGGGGCCGGCTCCTACGAGCAGTACTTC.

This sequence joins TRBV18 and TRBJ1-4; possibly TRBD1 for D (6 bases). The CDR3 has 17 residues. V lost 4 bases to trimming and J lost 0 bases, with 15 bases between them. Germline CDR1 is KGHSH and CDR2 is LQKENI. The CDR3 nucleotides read TGTGCCAGCTCACAACAGGGCAGGGGCGCAACTAATGAAAAACTGTTTTTT. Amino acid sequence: CASSQQGRGATNEKLFF.